This T cell receptor beta chain was recorded in a study of blood T cell repertoires in COVID-19. TCRdb keeps only in-frame clones here, not all; method: immunoSEQ multiplex PCR. This table has approximately 120,000 clones, about four fifths appearing once. Trimming took off 3 bases at V and 8 bases at J, with 7 bases between the two ends. This CDR3 comprises 11 residues. Per germline, CDR1 DFQATT and CDR2 SNEGSKA (reference sequence). This TCR was recovered from a man between 60 and 75 years old with acute or convalescent COVID-19. This sequence joins TRBV20-1 and TRBJ1-4; D gene ambiguous. The sequenced sample consisted of peripheral blood. The CDR3 loop is CSASQWEKLFF. Written as DNA, the CDR3 is TGCAGTGCTAGTCAGTGGGAAAAACTGTTTTTT.